This T cell receptor beta chain was sequenced during a study of shared clonotypes between healthy human individuals. The ends lost 1 base at V and 8 bases at J; junction bases unmatched: 11. The CDR3 runs 15 residues. Germline V lookup: CDR1 SGHDT, CDR2 YYEEEE. From CD4+ cells came CD45RA+ naive and CD45RA-negative memory subsets. The table came from immunoSEQ multiplex PCR; TCRdb's copy has only in-frame clones and leaves some out. This sample has about 1 million clones; roughly 80% occur once, and the top ten carry 1.4% to 1.5%. The receptor comes from a man aged 18 to 29 in good health. V usage is TRBV5-6 and J usage is TRBJ1-2; TRBD1 matches 7 bases. Sequences were obtained from memory CD4+ T cells sorted from blood. Stated subset: CD45RA-negative fraction. The CDR3 here is CASSLSGEGAKGYTF. DNA for the CDR3: TGTGCCAGCAGCTTGTCGGGGGAGGGGGCTAAAGGCTACACCTTC.